This T cell receptor (beta chain) was sequenced in a study of T cell responses to AZD1222 COVID-19 vaccine. V lost 0 bases, J lost 8 bases, and 11 bases lay in between. There are 13 residues in the CDR3. The germline V gene encodes CDR1 SGHDT and CDR2 YYEEEE. Assay used: immunoSEQ multiplex PCR; TCRdb lists only in-frame clones, some missing. The sample yields about 170,000 clones, more than 80% seen once. This clonotype was sampled from an adult in good health. Sequencing used peripheral blood, obtained on day 0 of AZD1222 vaccination. The chain has TRBV5-6 and TRBJ1-2; no clear D. The CDR3 DNA is TGTGCCAGCAGCTTGGGGGATCTCGGCGGCTACACCTTC. It encodes CASSLGDLGGYTF.